This entry lists 7 T cell receptor beta chains sequenced from one sample in a study of T cells in localized non-small cell lung cancer. TCRdb's copy holds only in-frame clones and misses some; the assay was immunoSEQ multiplex PCR. The sample records around 94,000 clones, roughly 90% being singletons. Source: peripheral blood, taken before any cancer treatment. Receptors were obtained from a man aged 35 to 69 with stage I squamous cell lung carcinoma.

V is TRBV19 and J is TRBJ1-4; 8 nucleotides match TRBD1. CDR1 is LNHDA, CDR2 SQIVND, per germline (reference sequence). V dropped 4 bases and J dropped 0; count of bases not matched to a gene: 4. The CDR3 covers 16 residues. The CDR3 DNA is TGTGCCAGTAGTAGAGGACAGGGTCCAACTAATGAAAAACTGTTTTTT. It codes for CASSRGQGPTNEKLFF.

The rearrangement joins TRBV29-1 to TRBJ2-3; D possibly uses TRBD1 or TRBD2 (6 bases each). The germline gives CDR1 SQVTM, CDR2 ANQGSEA. V was cut by 4 bases and J by 2 bases, with 19 bases left in between. This CDR3 has 16 amino acids. Here the CDR3 reads CSVVVLRGRNTDTQYF. CDR3 DNA sequence: TGCAGCGTTGTTGTACTTCGGGGGCGCAACACAGATACGCAGTATTTT.

The rearrangement joins TRBV7-2 to TRBJ1-5; 7 bases are a match to TRBD1. The V segment lost 6 bases and the J segment 5 bases; nucleotides outside the gene matches: 10. The CDR3 spans 15 residues. Germline loops: CDR1 SGHTA, CDR2 FQGNSA. In DNA form, the CDR3 reads TGTGCCAGCAGTTGGTCAGGGGGGGCGCATCAGCCCCAGCATTTT. Translated: CASSWSGGAHQPQHF.

This chain uses TRBV7-8 with TRBJ1-2; 7 nucleotides align to TRBD1. The trim removed 5 bases at V and 7 bases at J, leaving 4 bases unmatched. The CDR3 length is 12 residues. Germline V CDR1 and CDR2: SGHVS, FQNEAQ. DNA for the CDR3: TGTGCCAGCAGCCCGACAGGGTTTGGCTACACCTTC. This encodes CASSPTGFGYTF.

The V gene is TRBV6-5, the J gene TRBJ2-7; no clear D gene. Germline V gives CDR1 MNHEY, CDR2 SVGAGI. V was trimmed by 4 bases and J by 0 bases, leaving 10 bases between them. The CDR3 loop spans 14 amino acids. CDR3 DNA sequence: TGTGCCAGCAGTTTTTCTCGGTTCTCCTACGAGCAGTACTTC. This sequence encodes CASSFSRFSYEQYF.

The gene calls are TRBV2 and TRBJ2-1; D is uncertain. CDR3 size: 12 residues. The germline CDR1 and CDR2 sequences are SNHLY and FYNNEI. Trimming took off 6 bases at V and 10 bases at J, with 13 bases between the two ends. CDR3 in amino acids: CASSLNSPEQFF. In nucleotides, the CDR3 is TGTGCCAGCAGCCTGAACTCGCCCGAGCAGTTCTTC.

The rearrangement links TRBV19 to TRBJ2-3, with D perhaps TRBD1 (5 bases). This CDR3 is built from 14 residues. The ends were cut back, 2 bases at V and 5 bases at J, with 11 bases in the middle. Germline CDR1 and CDR2: LNHDA and SQIVND (reference sequence). CDR3 coding DNA: TGTGCCAGTAGTATAATCGCACAGGAAGATACGCAGTATTTT. As protein: CASSIIAQEDTQYF.